The rows below give T cell receptor beta chains drawn from one sample of a study of T cell responses to AZD1222 COVID-19 vaccine. Clones were read by immunoSEQ multiplex PCR, and TCRdb kept only the in-frame ones, dropping some. This sample yields some 120,000 clones, of which 75% to 90% are seen a single time; 11% belongs to the top ten. The source material was peripheral blood, sampled on day 0 of MenACWY control vaccination. Every receptor here comes from an adult in good health. Each CDR3 is given with its conserved first and last residue. The D gene is left open where the match is weak. Not every row has a clone size; where given, it reads once, few, many or a size class.

d_gene: NA
abundance: NA
j_gene: TRBJ1-6
v_gene: TRBV11-2
CDR3aa: CASSLETGAPSPLHF
CDR3nt: TGTGCCAGCAGCTTAGAGACCGGGGCGCCTTCACCCCTCCACTTT

d_gene: NA
abundance: NA
j_gene: TRBJ2-1
v_gene: TRBV9
CDR3aa: CASSVGGSTTNEQFF
CDR3nt: TGTGCCAGCAGCGTAGGCGGGTCTACGACCAATGAGCAGTTCTTC

d_gene: TRBD2
abundance: NA
j_gene: TRBJ2-7
v_gene: TRBV11-3
CDR3aa: CASSPRRTSGRAGSYEQYF
CDR3nt: TGTGCCAGCAGCCCGAGGCGGACTAGCGGGAGGGCCGGATCCTACGAGCAGTACTTC

d_gene: NA
abundance: NA
j_gene: TRBJ2-7
v_gene: TRBV4-2
CDR3aa: CASSQGGVYEQYF
CDR3nt: TGTGCCAGCAGCCAAGGGGGGGTCTACGAGCAGTACTTC

d_gene: NA
abundance: NA
j_gene: TRBJ1-2
v_gene: TRBV7-9
CDR3aa: CASSPRQAAYGYTF
CDR3nt: TGTGCCAGCAGTCCCAGACAGGCGGCCTATGGCTACACCTTC

d_gene: TRBD1
abundance: NA
j_gene: TRBJ1-5
v_gene: TRBV28
CDR3aa: CASRWTGRNQPQHF
CDR3nt: TGTGCCAGCAGGTGGACAGGGCGGAATCAGCCCCAGCATTTT

d_gene: NA
abundance: NA
j_gene: TRBJ1-2
v_gene: TRBV6-2/TRBV6-3
CDR3aa: CASSYGSQGPNYGYTF
CDR3nt: TGTGCCAGCAGTTACGGGAGTCAGGGACCCAACTATGGCTACACCTTC

d_gene: NA
abundance: NA
j_gene: TRBJ2-4
v_gene: TRBV5-3
CDR3aa: CAIGASGNIQYF
CDR3nt: TGTGCCATCGGGGCCTCCGGAAACATTCAGTACTTC

d_gene: TRBD1
abundance: NA
j_gene: TRBJ2-1
v_gene: TRBV19
CDR3aa: CASSILTGDEQFF
CDR3nt: TGTGCCAGTAGTATTTTGACAGGGGATGAGCAGTTCTTC

d_gene: NA
abundance: NA
j_gene: TRBJ2-1
v_gene: TRBV29-1
CDR3aa: CSVPLGEQFF
CDR3nt: TGCAGCGTCCCTCTCGGGGAGCAGTTCTTC

d_gene: NA
abundance: NA
j_gene: TRBJ1-4
v_gene: TRBV7-9
CDR3aa: CASSDLRGPTNEKLFF
CDR3nt: TGTGCCAGCAGCGACCTGAGGGGACCGACAAATGAAAAACTGTTTTTT

d_gene: NA
abundance: NA
j_gene: TRBJ2-5
v_gene: TRBV7-2
CDR3aa: CASSLTSTHWETQYF
CDR3nt: TGTGCCAGCAGCTTAACCAGCACCCATTGGGAGACCCAGTACTTC

d_gene: NA
abundance: NA
j_gene: TRBJ1-5
v_gene: TRBV5-6
CDR3aa: CASSWSGTIQPQHF
CDR3nt: TGTGCCAGCAGCTGGAGCGGGACAATTCAGCCCCAGCATTTT

d_gene: TRBD1
abundance: NA
j_gene: TRBJ2-1
v_gene: TRBV27
CDR3aa: CASSSLSRGLWLKRNNEQFF
CDR3nt: TGTGCCAGCAGCTCATTAAGCAGGGGGCTCTGGCTAAAGAGAAACAATGAGCAGTTCTTC

d_gene: NA
abundance: NA
j_gene: TRBJ1-2
v_gene: TRBV5-4
CDR3aa: CASSFETLGYGYTF
CDR3nt: TGTGCCAGCAGCTTCGAGACCCTAGGCTATGGCTACACCTTC

d_gene: NA
abundance: NA
j_gene: TRBJ2-7
v_gene: TRBV6-5
CDR3aa: CASTTDTREQYF
CDR3nt: TGTGCCAGCACTACGGACACCCGCGAGCAGTACTTC

d_gene: NA
abundance: NA
j_gene: TRBJ1-1
v_gene: TRBV2
CDR3aa: CASGKGGTEAFF
CDR3nt: TGTGCCAGTGGAAAGGGAGGCACTGAAGCTTTCTTT

d_gene: NA
abundance: NA
j_gene: TRBJ2-7
v_gene: TRBV24-1
CDR3aa: CATSDYTGTSRQYF
CDR3nt: TGTGCCACCAGTGATTATACAGGCACGAGCAGGCAGTACTTC

d_gene: NA
abundance: NA
j_gene: TRBJ2-1
v_gene: TRBV7-2
CDR3aa: CASSLSPNNEQFF
CDR3nt: TGTGCCAGCAGCCTGTCCCCGAACAATGAGCAGTTCTTC

d_gene: TRBD2
abundance: few
j_gene: TRBJ2-7
v_gene: TRBV7-3
CDR3aa: CASSLAGARYEQYF
CDR3nt: TGTGCCAGCAGCTTAGCGGGAGCAAGGTACGAGCAGTACTTC

d_gene: TRBD1
abundance: NA
j_gene: TRBJ1-4
v_gene: TRBV7-9
CDR3aa: CASSLAGGGEKLFF
CDR3nt: TGTGCCAGCAGCTTAGCAGGGGGCGGTGAAAAACTGTTTTTT

d_gene: TRBD2
abundance: NA
j_gene: TRBJ2-1
v_gene: TRBV5-5
CDR3aa: CASSSGTSGRGVAYEQFF
CDR3nt: TGTGCCAGCAGCTCTGGGACTAGCGGGAGAGGTGTCGCCTATGAGCAGTTCTTC

d_gene: NA
abundance: many
j_gene: TRBJ1-5
v_gene: TRBV9
CDR3aa: CASSVDGVINQPQHF
CDR3nt: TGTGCCAGCAGCGTAGACGGGGTAATCAATCAGCCCCAGCATTTT

d_gene: NA
abundance: NA
j_gene: TRBJ1-4
v_gene: TRBV10-1
CDR3aa: CASSEGDRGEKLFF
CDR3nt: TGCGCCAGCAGTGAGGGTGATCGTGGCGAAAAACTGTTTTTT

d_gene: NA
abundance: once
j_gene: TRBJ2-3
v_gene: TRBV5-6
CDR3aa: CASSQDTGSSTDTQYF
CDR3nt: TGTGCCAGCAGCCAGGACACAGGGTCTAGCACAGATACGCAGTATTTT

d_gene: TRBD1
abundance: NA
j_gene: TRBJ1-1
v_gene: TRBV18
CDR3aa: CASSLTGGRDTEAFF
CDR3nt: TGTGCCAGCTCACTCACAGGGGGCAGAGACACTGAAGCTTTCTTT

d_gene: NA
abundance: NA
j_gene: TRBJ1-1
v_gene: TRBV3-1/TRBV3-2
CDR3aa: CASRTRSSTEAFF
CDR3nt: TGTGCCAGCAGAACCCGGAGTAGCACTGAAGCTTTCTTT

d_gene: TRBD1
abundance: NA
j_gene: TRBJ2-5
v_gene: TRBV2
CDR3aa: CASRLGQQETQYF
CDR3nt: TGTGCCAGCAGGCTGGGACAGCAAGAGACCCAGTACTTC

d_gene: NA
abundance: NA
j_gene: TRBJ2-1
v_gene: TRBV11-2
CDR3aa: CASSFRGSGDEQFF
CDR3nt: TGTGCCAGCAGCTTCCGGGGGAGTGGAGATGAGCAGTTCTTC

d_gene: NA
abundance: NA
j_gene: TRBJ2-3
v_gene: TRBV5-1
CDR3aa: CASSLEGSDTQYF
CDR3nt: TGCGCCAGCAGCTTGGAGGGTTCGGATACGCAGTATTTT

d_gene: NA
abundance: NA
j_gene: TRBJ2-7
v_gene: TRBV4-3
CDR3aa: CASSQDRGHEQYF
CDR3nt: TGCGCCAGCAGCCAAGATCGGGGCCACGAGCAGTACTTC

d_gene: NA
abundance: NA
j_gene: TRBJ1-4
v_gene: TRBV5-1
CDR3aa: CASSLLGDPEKLFF
CDR3nt: TGCGCCAGCAGCTTGCTCGGAGATCCTGAAAAACTGTTTTTT

d_gene: NA
abundance: NA
j_gene: TRBJ2-5
v_gene: TRBV12-3/TRBV12-4
CDR3aa: CASSSGLRETQYF
CDR3nt: TGTGCCAGCAGTTCCGGACTTCGAGAGACCCAGTACTTC

d_gene: NA
abundance: NA
j_gene: TRBJ1-5
v_gene: TRBV6-5
CDR3aa: CASSYSGGAQPQHF
CDR3nt: TGTGCCAGCAGTTACTCTGGAGGGGCGCAGCCCCAGCATTTT

d_gene: NA
abundance: NA
j_gene: TRBJ2-7
v_gene: TRBV27
CDR3aa: CASSRGAGLAYEQYF
CDR3nt: TGTGCCAGCAGTAGAGGTGCGGGGCTAGCCTACGAGCAGTACTTC

d_gene: NA
abundance: once
j_gene: TRBJ2-5
v_gene: TRBV7-2
CDR3aa: CASSLTGGSETQYF
CDR3nt: TGTGCCAGCAGCTTAACCGGTGGATCAGAGACCCAGTACTTC

d_gene: NA
abundance: NA
j_gene: TRBJ1-2
v_gene: TRBV4-1
CDR3aa: CASSQDYPAGYYGYTF
CDR3nt: TGCGCCAGCAGCCAAGATTACCCGGCGGGCTACTATGGCTACACCTTC

d_gene: NA
abundance: NA
j_gene: TRBJ1-4
v_gene: TRBV6-5
CDR3aa: CASSSSRQATNEKLFF
CDR3nt: TGTGCCAGCAGTTCCTCCCGACAGGCAACTAATGAAAAACTGTTTTTT

d_gene: NA
abundance: NA
j_gene: TRBJ2-5
v_gene: TRBV11-2
CDR3aa: CASSPQGGQETQYF
CDR3nt: TGTGCCAGCAGCCCCCAGGGGGGGCAAGAGACCCAGTACTTC

d_gene: TRBD1
abundance: NA
j_gene: TRBJ1-5
v_gene: TRBV2
CDR3aa: CASSGQGAIIQPQHF
CDR3nt: TGTGCCAGCAGTGGACAGGGGGCTATTATTCAGCCCCAGCATTTT

d_gene: TRBD2
abundance: NA
j_gene: TRBJ2-2
v_gene: TRBV5-6
CDR3aa: CASSSRTSGRTGELFF
CDR3nt: TGTGCCAGCAGCTCACGGACTAGCGGGAGGACCGGGGAGCTGTTTTTT

d_gene: NA
abundance: NA
j_gene: TRBJ2-7
v_gene: TRBV29-1
CDR3aa: CSVEEVGDRGEQYF
CDR3nt: TGCAGCGTTGAAGAAGTGGGGGATAGGGGGGAGCAGTACTTC